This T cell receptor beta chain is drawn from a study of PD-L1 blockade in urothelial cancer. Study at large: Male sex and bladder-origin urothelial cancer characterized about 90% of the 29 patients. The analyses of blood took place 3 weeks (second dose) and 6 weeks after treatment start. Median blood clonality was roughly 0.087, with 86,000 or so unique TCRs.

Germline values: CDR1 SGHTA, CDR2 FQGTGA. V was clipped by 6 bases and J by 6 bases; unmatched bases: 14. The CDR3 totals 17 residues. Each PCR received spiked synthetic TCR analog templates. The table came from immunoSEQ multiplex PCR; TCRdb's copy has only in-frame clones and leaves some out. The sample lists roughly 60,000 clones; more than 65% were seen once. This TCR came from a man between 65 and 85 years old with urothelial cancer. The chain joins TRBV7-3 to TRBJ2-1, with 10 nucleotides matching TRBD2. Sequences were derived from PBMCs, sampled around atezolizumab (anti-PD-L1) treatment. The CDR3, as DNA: TGTGCCAGCAGTTTACAGATTGGGCTAGCGGGAGCCAATGAGCAGTTCTTC. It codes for CASSLQIGLAGANEQFF.